These T cell receptor beta chains were read from a single sample in a study of CD8+ T cells in alopecia areata. The method was immunoSEQ multiplex PCR; TCRdb's version includes in-frame clones alone and lacks a portion of them. The top ten hold about an eighth of the sample, which has 150,000 or so clones, approximately 65% seen once. Sequences were derived from CD8+ T cells sorted from blood, sampled at week 0. These receptors all stem from a human donor with alopecia areata. Both conserved end residues are part of each CDR3. A D gene is named only where the DNA matches it firmly.

V	J	D	CDR3
TRBV4-1	TRBJ1-2	.	CASSQDAWHYGYTF
TRBV7-9	TRBJ2-5	.	CASSAPGEETQYF
TRBV9	TRBJ2-7	.	CASSVVSHGQEQYF
TRBV19	TRBJ2-1	TRBD2	CASSLSTSGGNEQFF
TRBV7-9	TRBJ2-3	.	CASSLGSTQYF
TRBV29-1	TRBJ2-3	.	CSVFPDTQYF
TRBV6-5	TRBJ1-6	TRBD1	CVSGTGRSPLHF
TRBV19	TRBJ2-7	.	CASSIAANSAYEQYF
TRBV4-1	TRBJ2-7	TRBD1	CASSPDREWYEQYF
TRBV29-1	TRBJ2-7	.	CSAGTTYEQYF
TRBV2	TRBJ2-1	.	CASSSTGTTYNEQFF
TRBV13	TRBJ1-2	.	CASSLGGNGYTF
TRBV10-3	TRBJ1-2	.	CAIYSGGYTF
TRBV30	TRBJ2-7	.	CAWRGGPDYEQYF
TRBV19	TRBJ2-4	.	CASSIRGTTKNIQYF
TRBV29-1	TRBJ2-2	TRBD1	CSVEDGQGAITGELFF
TRBV29-1	TRBJ2-1	TRBD1	CSVERGRDNEQFF
TRBV4-1	TRBJ1-5	.	CASSQGNQPQHF
TRBV29-1	TRBJ2-7	TRBD1	CSARTGQSYEQYF
TRBV4-1	TRBJ2-7	.	CASSPDFYEQYF
TRBV15	TRBJ2-3	TRBD2	CATSNLLWTRGGGTDTQYF
TRBV7-9	TRBJ1-6	.	CASSLRREGSPLHF
TRBV6-1	TRBJ1-2	TRBD1	CASSEWMVGQGQYGYTF
TRBV6-5	TRBJ1-2	.	CASTPGQTSGYTF
TRBV25-1	TRBJ2-1	TRBD2	CAASGENEQFF
TRBV14	TRBJ2-3	.	CASSQELDTQYF
TRBV2	TRBJ1-6	.	CASSKIGENSPLHF
TRBV30	TRBJ2-3	.	CAWTGPPRADTQYF
TRBV14	TRBJ2-1	.	CASSQQGYNEQFF
TRBV19	TRBJ1-4	.	CASSTKGTRSEKLFF
TRBV12-5	TRBJ2-1	TRBD2	CASGTGASGGFRWNEQFF
TRBV13	TRBJ2-3	.	CASSSGGRTDTQYF
TRBV27	TRBJ2-7	TRBD2	CASSFGGESYEQYF
TRBV27	TRBJ1-5	.	CASSLGGDQPQHF
TRBV7-9	TRBJ2-1	.	CASSLLDSMGAEQFF
TRBV2	TRBJ2-7	.	CASSTHSYEQYF
TRBV11-2	TRBJ2-7	TRBD1	CASSSRDRGPYEQYF
TRBV29-1	TRBJ2-3	TRBD1	CSVEGTGVNTDTQYF
TRBV4-1	TRBJ1-1	TRBD1	CASSQHHRGADTEAFF
TRBV4-1	TRBJ2-7	.	CASSRGGYEQYF
TRBV12-5	TRBJ2-7	TRBD1	CASASGTGGYEQYF
TRBV4-2	TRBJ2-1	TRBD2	CASSQAVGSGGAVEQFF
TRBV14	TRBJ1-2	.	CASSQVARTIGGYTF
TRBV4-1	TRBJ1-1	.	CASSQPGEGKAFF
TRBV29-1	TRBJ2-1	TRBD1	CSVVRDRPYNEQFF
TRBV4-2	TRBJ1-1	.	CASSQARDGAEAFF
TRBV6-5	TRBJ1-1	.	CASSYQNTEAFF
TRBV4-1	TRBJ2-3	.	CASSQELNWDTQYF
TRBV7-9	TRBJ2-5	.	CASSRKSGADETQYF
TRBV30	TRBJ1-2	TRBD1	CAWRAHDRGAYGYTF
TRBV29-1	TRBJ2-7	.	CSAVDGSYEQYF
TRBV28	TRBJ1-5	.	CASSLTAYREVKGPQHF
TRBV15	TRBJ1-5	.	CATSRDGQIEPQHF
TRBV7-8	TRBJ1-5	.	CASSLAWVNQPQHF
TRBV12-5	TRBJ1-5	TRBD1	CASGVAGGQPQHF
TRBV9	TRBJ2-5	TRBD1	CASSPGQGRSETQYF